A single sample gave rise to the 21 T cell receptor beta chains below, sequenced in a study of T cell responses to AZD1222 COVID-19 vaccine. Method: immunoSEQ multiplex PCR; TCRdb's copy keeps in-frame clones and lacks some. The data contain tens of thousands of clones, approximately 91% of them singletons. Material: peripheral blood, obtained on day 0 of AZD1222 vaccination. The receptors originated from an adult in good health.

The rearrangement joins TRBV5-5 to TRBJ2-3; the D gene is possibly TRBD2 (6 bases). Trimming took off 0 bases at V and 10 bases at J, with 18 bases between the two ends. Germline V lookup: CDR1 SGHKS, CDR2 YYEKEE (reference sequence). There are 15 residues in the CDR3. The CDR3 DNA sequence: TGTGCCAGCAGCTTGGAAGGACTAATACCCGGGGCGCAGTATTTT. Translating it yields CASSLEGLIPGAQYF.

This rearrangement joins TRBV4-3 to TRBJ1-3, with unresolved D. CDR1 LGHNA and CDR2 YSLEER come from the germline V gene. Deletions cut 4 bases from V and 0 bases from J, with 7 bases between. CDR3 length: 14 residues. The CDR3: CASSLTSSGNTIYF. CDR3 nucleotides: TGCGCCAGCAGCCTGACCTCCTCTGGAAACACCATATATTTT.

The CDR3 DNA reads TGTGCCAGCAGTGTTCTAGACAATGAGCAGTTCTTC. Translating it yields CASSVLDNEQFF. V usage is TRBV2 and J usage is TRBJ2-1; no firm D call. This CDR3 is built from 12 residues. Germline V gene data show CDR1 as SNHLY and CDR2 as FYNNEI. V was shortened by 4 bases and J by 5 bases, with 6 bases between the two germline ends.

This sequence joins TRBV7-9 and TRBJ2-1, with no clear D. Trimming cost V 1 base and J 10 bases, with 8 bases left between them. CDR1 and CDR2 from the germline V gene are SEHNR and FQNEAQ (reference sequence). The CDR3 extends over 12 amino acids. The CDR3 reads CASSLELEEQFF. In DNA form, the CDR3 reads TGTGCCAGCAGCTTAGAATTAGAAGAGCAGTTCTTC.

This clone is a singleton in its sample. The V call is TRBV3-1 (or the pseudogene TRBV3-2), the J call TRBJ2-3; D is tentatively TRBD1 or TRBD2 (5 bases each). V was clipped by 4 bases and J by 4 bases, with 9 bases between them. The CDR3 runs to 13 residues. Germline V gene sequence: CDR1 LGHDT, CDR2 YNNKEL (reference sequence). Here the CDR3 DNA reads TGTGCCAGCAGCCCCCTGGGGGCAGATACGCAGTATTTT. This gives the protein CASSPLGADTQYF.

The V gene is TRBV12-3 or TRBV12-4, the J gene TRBJ2-7, with 9 bases aligning to TRBD1. The CDR3 contains 13 residues. Trimming at V came to 6 bases and at J to 6 bases, leaving 6 bases not matched to a gene. The CDR3 bases are TGTGCCAGCAGCCTGGGACAGGGAGGCGAGCAGTACTTC. Its protein product is CASSLGQGGEQYF.

As DNA, the CDR3 is TGTGCCAGCAGTCCGGGGCCCCTCAATGAGCAGTTCTTC. It translates to CASSPGPLNEQFF. The chain is built from TRBV6-2 or TRBV6-3 and TRBJ2-1; D tentatively fits TRBD1 or TRBD2 (5 bases each). Trimming left V 5 bases short and J 6 bases short, with 11 bases between. Germline assignment: CDR1 MNHEY and CDR2 SVGEGT. This CDR3 comprises 13 residues.

V and J are TRBV3-1 (or the pseudogene TRBV3-2) and TRBJ1-2; no clear D gene. The germline V and J ends were trimmed by 3 bases and 2 bases, with 13 bases remaining between them. Germline-derived CDR1 and CDR2 are LGHDT and YNNKEL (reference sequence). This CDR3 comprises 15 residues. The CDR3 nucleotides are TGTGCCAGCAGCCAGCAGGCTGTACGGAACTATGGCTACACCTTC. The encoded protein is CASSQQAVRNYGYTF.

The chain combines TRBV12-5 with TRBJ2-3, with D possibly being TRBD2 (5 bases). The CDR3 is made up of 16 amino acids. V was clipped by 0 bases and J by 6 bases, with 16 bases between them. Germline V gene data show CDR1 as LGHNT and CDR2 as FRNRAP. The CDR3, as DNA: TGTGCTAGTGGTTTGGTACTTCTTCGTGGCGGGGATACGCAGTATTTT. It encodes CASGLVLLRGGDTQYF. The variable domain in full, completed from reference TRBV12-5 and TRBJ2-3, reads DARVTQTPRHKVTEMGQEVTMRCQPILGHNTVFWYRQTMMQGLELLAYFRNRAPLDDSGMPKDRFSAEMPDATLATLKIQPSEPRDSAVYFCASGLVLLRGGDTQYFGPGTRLTVL.

The chain uses TRBV3-1 (or the pseudogene TRBV3-2) and TRBJ2-7; TRBD1 aligns across 9 bases. The length of the CDR3 is 15 residues. V was pared by 0 bases and J by 1 base, with 1 base of the junction left unmatched. Germline V gene sequence: CDR1 LGHDT, CDR2 YNNKEL (reference sequence). In nucleotides, the CDR3 is TGTGCCAGCAGCCAAGAAGGGACAGGGTCCTACGAGCAGTACTTC. Protein product: CASSQEGTGSYEQYF.

The V gene is TRBV6-5, the J gene TRBJ1-3; D unclear. Germline CDR1 MNHEY, CDR2 SVGAGI. The CDR3 consists of 16 residues. V lost 2 bases and J lost 0, with 11 bases in between. CDR3: CASSYQLPSSGNTIYF. As DNA, the CDR3 is TGTGCCAGCAGTTACCAACTCCCCAGCTCTGGAAACACCATATATTTT.

The CDR3 loop is CASWEDRGPYEQYF. CDR3 bases: TGTGCCAGCTGGGAGGACAGGGGCCCCTACGAGCAGTACTTC. The chain uses TRBV6-5 and TRBJ2-7; 9 bases are a match to TRBD1. The CDR3 totals 14 residues. CDR1 and CDR2 from the germline V gene are MNHEY and SVGAGI. J lost 2 bases, V lost 8 bases, and 7 bases had no gene match.

This clone occurred a few times. Here the CDR3 reads CASSAGDLSGANVLTF. Written as DNA, the CDR3 is TGTGCCAGCAGTGCCGGGGATCTCTCTGGGGCCAACGTCCTGACTTTC. The chain carries TRBV6-4 and TRBJ2-6; TRBD2 might be the D (5 bases). The CDR3 is 16 residues long. The V end lost 4 bases, the J end lost 0 bases, and 10 bases lay between the germline ends. Germline-derived CDR1 and CDR2 are MRHNA and SNTAGT.

The chain uses TRBV7-3 and TRBJ2-1, with 8 bases aligning to TRBD1. The germline gives CDR1 SGHTA, CDR2 FQGTGA. Trimming at V came to 5 bases and at J to 4 bases, leaving 16 bases not matched to a gene. CDR3 length: 18 residues. CDR3 coding DNA: TGTGCCAGCAGCCCCCATCGGCCAGGACAGGGATCGTACAATGAGCAGTTCTTC. Translating gives CASSPHRPGQGSYNEQFF.

The chain combines TRBV2 with TRBJ2-7; D uncertain. The ends were cut back, 2 bases at V and 3 bases at J, with 2 bases in the middle. Germline values: CDR1 SNHLY, CDR2 FYNNEI. The CDR3 length is 11 residues. CDR3 DNA: TGTGCCAGCAGTGAATACTACGAGCAGTACTTC. Its translation: CASSEYYEQYF.

The rearrangement uses TRBV9 and TRBJ2-3; tentatively, D is TRBD2 (6 bases). Germline assignment: CDR1 SGDLS and CDR2 YYNGEE. The length of the CDR3 is 15 residues. Trimming cost V 0 bases and J 6 bases, with 14 bases left between them. CDR3 DNA sequence: TGTGCCAGCAGCGTAGTAGGGACTTACACCGATACGCAGTATTTT. Amino acids: CASSVVGTYTDTQYF.

This clone was recorded once. This chain connects TRBV15 to TRBJ1-4, with no clear D. From germline, CDR1 is LNHNV and CDR2 YYDKDF (reference sequence). There are 13 residues in the CDR3. The ends were cut back, 1 base at V and 4 bases at J, with 4 bases in the middle. CDR3 coding DNA: TGTGCCACCAGCAGAGCCCGTAATGAAAAACTGTTTTTT. Protein: CATSRARNEKLFF.

CDR3 in DNA: TGTGCCAGTAGAGGGGGGCGCGGTCAGCCCCAGCATTTT. It is translated as CASRGGRGQPQHF. V usage is TRBV19 and J usage is TRBJ1-5; possible D gene TRBD1, 6 bases. This CDR3 has 13 residues. Trimming took 6 bases from V and 6 from J, leaving 12 bases between them. Germline values: CDR1 LNHDA, CDR2 SQIVND (reference sequence). Based on the CDR3 plus reference TRBV19 and TRBJ1-5, the full variable domain is DGGITQSPKYLFRKEGQNVTLSCEQNLNHDAMYWYRQDPGQGLRLIYYSQIVNDFQKGDIAEGYSVSREKKESFPLTVTSAQKNPTAFYLCASRGGRGQPQHFGDGTRLSIL.

The gene calls are TRBV4-1 and TRBJ2-2; 12 bases align to TRBD2. This CDR3 has 19 residues. The germline CDR1 and CDR2 sequences are MGHRA and YSYEKL. V was clipped by 0 bases and J by 3 bases; unmatched bases: 8. CDR3 residues: CASSQDRFLAGGDTGELFF. DNA of the CDR3: TGCGCCAGCAGCCAAGATCGGTTCCTAGCGGGGGGGGACACCGGGGAGCTGTTTTTT.

This rearrangement joins TRBV4-2 to TRBJ1-6; D is ambiguous. Germline values: CDR1 LGHNA, CDR2 YNFKEQ. This CDR3 is built from 14 residues. The V gene lost 9 bases and the J gene lost 11 bases, with 20 bases spanning the gap. The CDR3 reads CASQESFRNPPLHF. The CDR3 bases are TGTGCCAGTCAAGAATCCTTCCGAAATCCACCCCTCCACTTT.

This chain connects TRBV6-2 or TRBV6-3 to TRBJ2-3; D is perhaps TRBD2 (5 bases). V gave up 6 bases and J gave up 0 bases, with 13 bases separating them. Germline V lookup: CDR1 MNHEY, CDR2 SVGEGT. This CDR3 spans 15 amino acids. CDR3 in amino acids: CASSRAGPSTDTQYF. The CDR3 nucleotides read TGTGCCAGCAGCCGGGCGGGTCCTAGCACAGATACGCAGTATTTT.